These 30 T cell receptor beta chains were all obtained from the same sample, sequenced in a study of human T cells and chemical hapten exposure. TCRdb ran MiXCR on the RACE reads and lists one entry per CDR3 protein. The data hold 69,000 or so distinct CDR3 sequences, with 10% to 13% observed a single time. As for time point: patch test 2, 6 weeks after DPC sensitization. Noted treatment: therapeutic diphenylcyclopropenone sensitization with weekly scalp DPC. The sequences come from whole blood, collected in connection with sensitization to the hapten diphenylcyclopropenone (DPC). The receptors shown here come from a woman between 45 and 65 years old with alopecia areata. Some clones in this sample may be carry-over from other donors' samples.

This clonotype was seen more than once but under ten times. V is TRBV10-2 and J is TRBJ2-7, with TRBD2 identical over 10 bases. The CDR3 contains 16 residues. Germline CDR1 is WSHSY and CDR2 is SAAADI. Trimming took 6 bases from V and 1 from J; bases not matched to a gene: 9. CDR3 nucleotides: TGCGCCAGCAGCCCAAGCCGGACTAGCGGATCCTACGAGCAGTACTTC. It encodes CASSPSRTSGSYEQYF.

This chain joins TRBV12-3 or TRBV12-4 and TRBJ2-1; D might be TRBD1 (5 bases). The CDR3 has 15 residues. The V end was cut by 5 bases, the J end by 0 bases, with 11 bases between. CDR3 nucleotide sequence: TGTGCCAGCAGTGCACAGGTTCGCTCCTACAATGAGCAGTTCTTC. Its translation: CASSAQVRSYNEQFF.

This clonotype was seen a few times. The chain couples TRBV27 to TRBJ2-7; 7 bases are a match to TRBD1. V lost 0 bases, J lost 1 base, and 0 bases stayed unmatched. This CDR3 comprises 14 residues. The germline V gene has CDR1 MNHEY and CDR2 SMNVEV (reference sequence). For the CDR3, the DNA is TGTGCCAGCAGTTTATCACAGGGGTCCTACGAGCAGTACTTC. The encoded protein is CASSLSQGSYEQYF.

This clonotype was detected a few times. V usage is TRBV19 and J usage is TRBJ2-1; 9 nucleotides agree with TRBD2. The junction had 2 bases not matched to a gene; V was cut back by 4 bases and J by 13 bases. Germline CDR1 is LNHDA and CDR2 is SQIVND (reference sequence). The CDR3 extends over 11 amino acids. The CDR3 region is CASSSGRAQFF. The CDR3 DNA is TGTGCCAGTAGTAGCGGGAGGGCACAGTTCTTC.

The gene calls are TRBV25-1 and TRBJ2-3, with a possible D match to TRBD1 (5 bases). V was pared by 6 bases and J by 15 bases, with 16 bases between. This CDR3 spans 11 amino acids. CDR1 MGHDK and CDR2 SYGVNS come from the germline V gene. The CDR3 bases are TGTGCCAGCAGCAGGACACCTCTTCTATATTTT. This gives the protein CASSRTPLLYF.

This clonotype was recorded many times. The chain uses TRBV12-3 or TRBV12-4 and TRBJ2-3; D ambiguous. The V end lost 7 bases, the J end lost 0 bases, and 17 bases lay between the germline ends. The CDR3 length is 16 residues. The CDR3 region is CASTIRAGVSTDTQYF. The CDR3 DNA is TGTGCCAGCACCATCCGTGCAGGTGTCAGCACAGATACGCAGTATTTT.

This clonotype was counted at least ten times. The CDR3 spells CSVGASQETQYF. The CDR3 nucleotides read TGCAGCGTTGGGGCTTCTCAAGAGACCCAGTACTTC. The V call is TRBV29-1, the J call TRBJ2-5; D gene ambiguous. The CDR3 runs to 12 residues. V was pared by 4 bases and J by 2 bases, with 8 bases between. Germline CDR1 reads SQVTM; CDR2 reads ANQGSEA.

This clonotype was found many times. This chain uses TRBV6-6 with TRBJ1-5, with 8 bases aligning to TRBD1. Looked up from germline, CDR1 is MNHNY and CDR2 is SVGAGI (reference sequence). V gave up 6 bases and J gave up 0 bases; unmatched junction bases: 16. CDR3 length: 19 amino acids. CDR3 region: CASSRSRQGSDYSNQPQHF. CDR3 coding DNA: TGTGCCAGCAGCCGTAGTAGACAGGGGTCAGATTATAGCAATCAGCCCCAGCATTTT.

CDR3: CSVQTSGIGTDTQYF. Here the CDR3 DNA reads TGCAGCGTCCAGACTAGCGGGATCGGAACAGATACGCAGTATTTT. The J gene is TRBJ2-3, the V gene TRBV29-1; 11 bases align to TRBD2. The germline CDR1 and CDR2 sequences are SQVTM and ANQGSEA. Unmatched junction bases numbered 8, after V lost 6 bases and J lost 3 bases. The CDR3 length is 15 residues.

This clonotype was picked up many times. The chain combines TRBV20-1 with TRBJ1-2; D uncertain. Germline V CDR1 and CDR2: DFQATT, SNEGSKA (reference sequence). The V gene lost 3 bases and the J gene lost 8 bases, with 16 bases spanning the gap. The CDR3 has 13 amino acids. The CDR3 DNA is TGCAGTGCTAGTGAGCTAGCCGGGCAAGGCTACACCTTC. This codes for CSASELAGQGYTF.

This clonotype was counted between two and nine times. V gene TRBV20-1 combines with J gene TRBJ2-1, with TRBD2 identical over 14 bases. Germline V CDR1 and CDR2: DFQATT, SNEGSKA (reference sequence). The CDR3 loop spans 16 amino acids. With 6 bases clipped from V and 6 bases from J, the junction kept 10 bases outside the gene matches. CDR3 bases: TGCAGTGCGCCCGGGACTAGCGGGAGAGGATCCAATGAGCAGTTCTTC. Translation: CSAPGTSGRGSNEQFF.

This rearrangement joins TRBV21-1 to TRBJ2-3; the table's D call TRBD1 went unverified against the DNA. TRBV21-1 is recorded as a pseudogene. This CDR3 comprises 17 residues. DNA of the CDR3: TGTGCCAGCAGCAAAGTCGAGGGGGAGCAAGTCGCAGATACGCAGTATTTT. Translation: CASSKVEGEQVADTQYF.

The CDR3 coding sequence is TGTGCCAGTAAGGGGCAGGGGAACTATGGCTACACCTTC. Translating gives CASKGQGNYGYTF. The rearrangement links TRBV19 to TRBJ1-2; perhaps TRBD1 as D (6 bases). The CDR3 is made up of 13 amino acids. Germline-derived CDR1 and CDR2 are LNHDA and SQIVND (reference sequence). V was clipped by 7 bases and J by 2 bases, with 11 bases between them. Together with reference TRBV19 and TRBJ1-2, the CDR3 gives the full variable domain: DGGITQSPKYLFRKEGQNVTLSCEQNLNHDAMYWYRQDPGQGLRLIYYSQIVNDFQKGDIAEGYSVSREKKESFPLTVTSAQKNPTAFYLCASKGQGNYGYTFGSGTRLTVV.

In its sample, this clonotype was seen many times. V gene TRBV6-5 combines with J gene TRBJ2-1; 8 bases are shared with TRBD2. Germline V gene lookup returns CDR1 MNHEY and CDR2 SVGAGI. The CDR3 loop spans 17 amino acids. The V and J ends lost 6 bases and 4 bases, in that order; junction bases with no gene match: 14. The CDR3 nucleotides are TGTGCCAGCAGCCGACATGGTGGTAGCGGGGAATACAATGAGCAGTTCTTC. Amino acids: CASSRHGGSGEYNEQFF.

This clonotype has a count of ten or more. V usage is TRBV20-1 and J usage is TRBJ2-1; 9 nucleotides match TRBD2. The CDR3 consists of 14 residues. Per the germline V gene, CDR1 is DFQATT and CDR2 is SNEGSKA (reference sequence). Losses at the gene ends were 3 bases for V and 7 bases for J; bases not matched to a gene: 7. The CDR3 nucleotides read TGCAGTGCTAGTAAACTAGCGGGTTGGAATGAGCAGTTCTTC. This gives the protein CSASKLAGWNEQFF.

V is TRBV18 and J is TRBJ1-1; no clear D. CDR3 length: 12 residues. Trimming removed 2 bases from V and 6 bases from J, with 7 bases in between. Germline CDR1 is KGHSH and CDR2 is LQKENI. CDR3 sequence reads: CASSPGSAEAFF. For the CDR3, the DNA is TGTGCCAGCTCACCAGGTTCTGCTGAAGCTTTCTTT.

This clonotype was seen repeatedly, ten times or more. V gene TRBV29-1 combines with J gene TRBJ1-2; D not resolved. The CDR3 runs 11 residues. V was shortened by 2 bases and J by 4 bases, with 5 bases between the two germline ends. Looked up from germline, CDR1 is SQVTM and CDR2 is ANQGSEA. As DNA, the CDR3 is TGCAGCGTTGAATCAAGCTATGGCTACACCTTC. Its protein product is CSVESSYGYTF.

This clonotype has just a few counts. The chain combines TRBV28 with TRBJ2-1, with 7 bases matching TRBD1. This CDR3 is built from 13 residues. Germline values: CDR1 MDHEN, CDR2 SYDVKM. The trim removed 5 bases at V and 6 bases at J, leaving 4 bases unmatched. The chain's CDR3 is CASSTGQTNEQFF. The CDR3 bases are TGTGCCAGCAGTACGGGACAGACCAATGAGCAGTTCTTC.

This clonotype has more than one count but fewer than ten. The V call is TRBV12-3 or TRBV12-4, the J call TRBJ1-6; TRBD1 aligns across 8 bases. The CDR3 is made up of 13 amino acids. J lost 16 bases, V lost 5 bases, and 10 bases had no gene match. CDR3 sequence (DNA): TGTGCCAGCAGTCAACAGGGGGGCCCCTCTCTCCACTTT. Translating gives CASSQQGGPSLHF.

Many counts were recorded for this clonotype. The chain links TRBV27 to TRBJ2-1; D is possibly TRBD1 or TRBD2 (6 bases each). CDR1 and CDR2 (germline): MNHEY, SMNVEV (reference sequence). This CDR3 region has 12 residues. The V end lost 6 bases, the J end lost 7 bases, and 10 bases lay between the germline ends. The CDR3 DNA reads TGTGCCAGCAGCAAAGGGGGGAATGAGCAGTTCTTC. Its translation is CASSKGGNEQFF.

This clonotype was seen a handful of times. This chain joins TRBV9 and TRBJ1-1; D ambiguous. CDR1 is SGDLS and CDR2 is YYNGEE in the germline V gene. The CDR3 runs to 14 residues. V gave up 6 bases and J gave up 0 bases, with 12 bases separating them. The CDR3, as DNA: TGTGCCAGCACACGTCAGGTGATGAACACTGAAGCTTTCTTT. Translated: CASTRQVMNTEAFF.

There are a few counts of this clonotype. Here the CDR3 reads CSARREGGSTNEQFF. CDR3 nucleotide sequence: TGCAGTGCTAGAAGAGAAGGCGGGAGCACCAATGAGCAGTTCTTC. The genes are TRBV20-1 and TRBJ2-1; 7 positions agree with TRBD2. The V and J ends lost 2 bases and 6 bases, in that order; junction bases with no gene match: 10. The germline gives CDR1 DFQATT, CDR2 SNEGSKA (reference sequence). The CDR3 is 15 residues long.

This clonotype has at least ten counts. This chain joins TRBV6-5 and TRBJ2-1; TRBD2 matches at 11 bases. CDR1 is MNHEY and CDR2 is SVGAGI in the germline V gene. The CDR3 totals 16 residues. J gave up 9 bases and V 0 bases, and 7 bases lay outside the gene matches. The chain's CDR3 is CASSYSWGSGRGEQFF. The CDR3 region has the DNA TGTGCCAGCAGTTACTCGTGGGGTAGCGGGAGGGGTGAGCAGTTCTTC.

The chain recombines TRBV7-8 with TRBJ2-5; the D gene could be TRBD1 or TRBD2 (6 bases each). V gave up 1 base and J gave up 7 bases, with 16 bases separating them. Germline CDR1 SGHVS, CDR2 FQNEAQ. The CDR3 runs 15 residues. The CDR3 protein is CASSLVEQGLGTQYF. Here the CDR3 DNA reads TGTGCCAGCAGCTTAGTAGAACAGGGACTCGGGACCCAGTACTTC.

A few counts support this clonotype. The chain combines TRBV18 with TRBJ2-1; D unresolved. The V end lost 0 bases, the J end lost 6 bases, and 9 bases lay between the germline ends. Germline values: CDR1 KGHSH, CDR2 LQKENI. The CDR3 runs 14 residues. Here the CDR3 reads CASSPPLGRNEQFF. The CDR3 coding sequence is TGTGCCAGCTCACCACCTCTGGGTCGCAATGAGCAGTTCTTC. The full variable domain, its missing parts supplied by reference TRBV18 and TRBJ2-1, is NAGVMQNPRHLVRRRGQEARLRCSPMKGHSHVYWYRQLPEEGLKFMVYLQKENIIDESGMPKERFSAEFPKEGPSILRIQQVVRGDSAAYFCASSPPLGRNEQFFGPGTRLTVL.

This clonotype was detected only a few times. The chain links TRBV11-3 to TRBJ2-3, with 7 bases identical to TRBD2. CDR3 length: 13 residues. V trimming: 5 bases; J trimming: 4 bases; junction bases outside the gene matches: 3. The V gene's germline CDR1 is SGHNT and CDR2 YENEEA. CDR3 DNA: TGTGCCAGCAGCCGGGAGGTTTCAGATACGCAGTATTTT. It encodes CASSREVSDTQYF.

This clonotype was counted only a few times. The chain uses TRBV11-3 and TRBJ2-1; 11 bases are shared with TRBD2. Germline CDR1 reads SGHNT; CDR2 reads YENEEA. Trimming cost V 4 bases and J 9 bases; bases outside gene matches: 8. This CDR3 comprises 15 residues. The CDR3 DNA reads as TGTGCCAGCAGCTCCGTAGCGGGAGGGCCTACTGAGCAGTTCTTC. As protein: CASSSVAGGPTEQFF. The full variable domain, its missing parts supplied by reference TRBV11-3 and TRBJ2-1, is EAGVVQSPRYKIIEKKQPVAFWCNPISGHNTLYWYLQNLGQGPELLIRYENEEAVDDSQLPKDRFSAERLKGVDSTLKIQPAELGDSAVYLCASSSVAGGPTEQFFGPGTRLTVL.

The V and J genes are TRBV5-6 and TRBJ1-2, with D maybe TRBD1 (5 bases). This CDR3 is 14 amino acids long. Germline-derived CDR1 and CDR2 are SGHDT and YYEEEE. With 0 bases removed from V and 2 bases from J, the gap between germline ends came to 8 bases. CDR3 in DNA: TGTGCCAGCAGCTTGGCAGGGTCCAACTATGGCTACACCTTC. This gives the protein CASSLAGSNYGYTF.

This clonotype was picked up many times. The chain carries TRBV7-8 and TRBJ2-3; D gene unclear. V was shortened by 1 base and J by 0 bases, with 11 bases between the two germline ends. The germline CDR1 and CDR2 sequences are SGHVS and FQNEAQ. This CDR3 region has 16 residues. The CDR3: CASSLGFRTSTDTQYF. The CDR3 DNA follows: TGTGCCAGCAGCTTAGGTTTCAGAACTAGCACAGATACGCAGTATTTT.

This clonotype was seen at least ten times. V and J are TRBV5-5 and TRBJ2-1, with TRBD2 matching over 8 bases. Germline V CDR1 and CDR2: SGHKS, YYEKEE (reference sequence). The V gene end was trimmed by 4 bases and the J gene end by 9 bases; junction bases not matched to a gene: 9. The CDR3 runs to 14 residues. The CDR3 loop is CASSPPAGVGEQFF. For the CDR3, the DNA is TGTGCCAGCAGCCCCCCAGCGGGAGTAGGTGAGCAGTTCTTC.